This TCR beta chain stems from a study of cytomegalovirus exposure and HLA in healthy donors. Study information: From HLA-typed donors, an early data release held about 85 million unique TCRs.

This clone was observed a few times. Its antigen is currently unknown. The study's findings and limits: Being productive about 90% or about 30% of the time was typical of most TCR beta V segments in an earlier analysis. Serostatus for CMV was the only available immune exposure information.

Losses at the gene ends were 0 bases for V and 11 bases for J; bases not matched to a gene: 3. The CDR3 covers 13 residues. The germline V gene has CDR1 SGDLS and CDR2 YYNGEE. The PCR made use of 60 Vbeta and 13 Jbeta primers. The assay was immunoSEQ multiplex PCR, and TCRdb's table has in-frame clones only and misses some. Of around 94,000 clones in the sample, around two thirds were seen once. Specimen: PBMCs. The genes are TRBV9 and TRBJ1-1; 11 nucleotides match TRBD1. The receptor comes from a man aged 25 to 45 in good health and CMV-seronegative. The CDR3 coding sequence is TGTGCCAGCAGCGTAGTGGGACAGGGGGTGGCTTTCTTT. It codes for CASSVVGQGVAFF.